This T cell receptor (beta chain) was recovered during a study of cytomegalovirus exposure and HLA in healthy donors. A note on this clone: Its antigen is still unknown.

Study outcomes and limitations: Analyzed later, association rates of TCRs varied across HLA loci, with DRB1 most and HLA-C fewest. When presence/absence was analysed, sequencing depth was taken to be roughly uniform across donors. Data from an earlier analysis indicated that most TCR beta V segments were productive either about 90% or about 30% of the time.

This CDR3 contains 15 residues. The V and J ends lost 0 bases and 8 bases, in that order; junction bases with no gene match: 8. The germline V gene encodes CDR1 SGHRS and CDR2 YFSETQ. A multiplex PCR was run with 60 Vbeta primers and 13 Jbeta primers. Sequencing used immunoSEQ multiplex PCR; TCRdb keeps in-frame clones, though not all of them. The listing contains tens of thousands of clones. The chain combines TRBV5-1 with TRBJ1-2; 9 bases agree with TRBD1. The specimen sequenced was PBMCs. This clonotype was obtained from a man aged 40-49 years in good health and CMV-seronegative. Here the CDR3 reads CASSLEGQGGLGYTF. The CDR3 DNA sequence: TGCGCCAGCAGCTTGGAGGGACAGGGCGGCCTGGGCTACACCTTC.